The 10 T cell receptor beta chains presented below share a single source sample, sequenced in a study of blood T cell repertoires in COVID-19. Clones were read by immunoSEQ multiplex PCR, and TCRdb kept only the in-frame ones, dropping some. The data show about 200,000 clones, 65% to 90% seen once. The specimen sequenced was peripheral blood. Receptors originate from a middle-aged man with acute or convalescent COVID-19.

The chain employs TRBV5-1 and TRBJ2-5; 14 nucleotides align to TRBD2. The junction had 3 bases not matched to a gene; V was cut back by 0 bases and J by 5 bases. The CDR3 spans 16 residues. The germline CDR1 and CDR2 sequences are SGHRS and YFSETQ. The CDR3 loop reads CASSLGLAGGPETQYF. DNA of the CDR3: TGCGCCAGCAGCTTGGGACTAGCGGGGGGGCCCGAGACCCAGTACTTC.

The J gene is TRBJ2-3, the V gene TRBV5-1; a weak D match, TRBD2 (6 bases). The germline V gene encodes CDR1 SGHRS and CDR2 YFSETQ. V lost 7 bases and J 2 bases, leaving 14 bases between the germline ends. The CDR3 has 14 residues. DNA of the CDR3: TGCGCCAGCGGGGTAGGAGGGCCCACAGATACGCAGTATTTT. Amino acid sequence: CASGVGGPTDTQYF.

A remark on this clone: Germline and junction disagree at one end, which may indicate a read error. V gene TRBV7-2 combines with J gene TRBJ2-5; D is unclear. Germline lookup yields CDR1 SGHTA and CDR2 FQGNSA. CDR3 length: 15 amino acids. The chain's CDR3 is CASTLHRTNQETQYF. The CDR3 DNA follows: TGTGCCAGCACCTTACACCGTACTAACCAAGAGACCCAGTACTTC.

This clone has a handful of counts. The rearrangement uses TRBV2 and TRBJ2-7, with 10 bases aligning to TRBD1. Trimming cost V 8 bases and J 6 bases; bases outside gene matches: 7. The germline gives CDR1 SNHLY, CDR2 FYNNEI. The CDR3 is 13 amino acids. The CDR3 loop is CASGRDRGSEQYF. DNA for the CDR3: TGTGCCAGCGGGCGGGACAGGGGTTCCGAGCAGTACTTC.

This clone has a single count. V usage is TRBV5-1 and J usage is TRBJ1-2; 10 bases fit TRBD1. Germline V gene lookup returns CDR1 SGHRS and CDR2 YFSETQ. This CDR3 is built from 14 residues. Trimming cost V 0 bases and J 8 bases; bases outside gene matches: 4. As DNA, the CDR3 is TGCGCCAGCAGCTTGGCCGGGACAGGGGCCGGCTACACCTTC. It translates to CASSLAGTGAGYTF.

The chain links TRBV19 to TRBJ2-3; 8 bases fit TRBD2. Germline lookup yields CDR1 LNHDA and CDR2 SQIVND (reference sequence). There are 16 residues in the CDR3. The ends lost 2 bases at V and 4 bases at J; junction bases unmatched: 8. The CDR3 reads CASSILGLGTPDTQYF. CDR3 in DNA: TGTGCCAGTAGTATATTGGGACTAGGAACTCCAGATACGCAGTATTTT.

The chain employs TRBV19 and TRBJ1-5; TRBD1 aligns across 7 bases. The germline CDR1 and CDR2 sequences are LNHDA and SQIVND (reference sequence). The CDR3 length is 15 residues. J gave up 9 bases and V 6 bases, and 14 bases lay outside the gene matches. CDR3: CASSPGQVPRRPQHF. CDR3 bases: TGTGCCAGTAGCCCCGGACAGGTTCCGCGACGGCCCCAGCATTTT.

This clone came up a few times. The chain joins TRBV7-9 to TRBJ2-3; 8 bases line up with TRBD1. Germline V gene lookup returns CDR1 SEHNR and CDR2 FQNEAQ (reference sequence). The CDR3 runs to 15 residues. The trim removed 3 bases at V and 2 bases at J, leaving 4 bases unmatched. The CDR3: CASSFQGANTDTQYF. CDR3 nucleotides: TGTGCCAGCAGCTTCCAGGGGGCAAACACAGATACGCAGTATTTT.

This chain joins TRBV10-1 and TRBJ1-1; 7 bases are a match to TRBD1. The CDR3 is made up of 15 amino acids. Trimming removed 2 bases from V and 1 base from J; junction bases left unmatched: 4. Germline lookup yields CDR1 WNHNN and CDR2 SYGVQD (reference sequence). The CDR3 DNA reads TGCGCCAGCAGTGAGATCCAGGGGGGGAACACTGAAGCTTTCTTT. As protein: CASSEIQGGNTEAFF.

The chain links TRBV14 to TRBJ1-2; D is unclear. Germline V gives CDR1 SGHDN, CDR2 FVKESK. Trimming removed 1 base at V and 3 bases at J, with 9 bases between. This CDR3 has 14 residues. CDR3 in amino acids: CASSQGSGDYGYTF. The CDR3 nucleotides read TGTGCCAGCAGCCAAGGATCAGGCGACTATGGCTACACCTTC.